The clone carrying this T cell receptor (beta chain) was seen many times. No antigen is known for it. Included in the TCR beta cDNA libraries were unique molecular identifiers. TCRdb used MiXCR to reprocess the PCR reads, holding one entry per CDR3 protein. Seen here are some 260,000 distinct CDR3 sequences, 30% to 45% observed once, and the top ten hold around 4.8%. This entry is derived from a study of post-analysis software for immune sequencing data. At the level of the study: The disease courses covered relapsing-remitting, secondary progressive and progressive-relapsing multiple sclerosis. Overall study results and limits: Patients carried four or five TRBV segments more frequently than controls did, and TRBV5-6, TRBV5-1 and TRBV20-1 were among them. When compared against controls, multiple sclerosis patients showed significantly lower normalized Chao1 diversity.

This CDR3 is built from 15 residues. This clonotype was sampled from a girl aged 5 to 17 with multiple sclerosis. The sequenced sample consisted of blood. The gene calls are TRBV21-1 and TRBJ2-1; the table calls TRBD1, which could not be checked here. TRBV21-1 is listed as a pseudogene. CDR3 region: CASSNKQGSYNEQFF. CDR3 DNA sequence: TGTGCCAGCAGCAATAAACAGGGGTCCTACAATGAGCAGTTCTTC.